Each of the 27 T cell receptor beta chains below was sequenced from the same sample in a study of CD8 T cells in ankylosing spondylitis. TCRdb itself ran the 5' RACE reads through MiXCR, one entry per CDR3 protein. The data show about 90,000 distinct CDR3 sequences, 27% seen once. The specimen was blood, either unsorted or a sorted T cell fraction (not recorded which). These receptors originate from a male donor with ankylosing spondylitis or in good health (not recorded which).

CDR3 nucleotide sequence: TGCGCCAGCAGCACAGGACAGTCGCGGGATACGCAGTATTTT. This codes for CASSTGQSRDTQYF. This chain connects TRBV5-1 to TRBJ2-3; maybe TRBD1 (6 bases). The CDR3 is 14 amino acids. The V gene's germline CDR1 is SGHRS and CDR2 YFSETQ. With 4 bases removed from V and 6 bases from J, the gap between germline ends came to 15 bases.

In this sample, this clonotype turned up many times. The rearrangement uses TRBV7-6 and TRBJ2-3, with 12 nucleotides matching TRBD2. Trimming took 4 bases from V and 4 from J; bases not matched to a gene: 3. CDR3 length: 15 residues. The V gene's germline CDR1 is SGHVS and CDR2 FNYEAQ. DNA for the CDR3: TGTGCCAGCAGCTCTCTAGCGGGGGGGGCAGATACGCAGTATTTT. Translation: CASSSLAGGADTQYF.

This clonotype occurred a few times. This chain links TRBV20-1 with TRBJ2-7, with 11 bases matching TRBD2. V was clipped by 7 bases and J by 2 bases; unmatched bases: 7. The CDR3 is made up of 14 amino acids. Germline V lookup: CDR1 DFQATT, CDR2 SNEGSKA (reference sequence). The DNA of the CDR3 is TGCAGTGTTCTAGTAGCGGGAGGGCCCTACGAGCAGTACTTC. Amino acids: CSVLVAGGPYEQYF.

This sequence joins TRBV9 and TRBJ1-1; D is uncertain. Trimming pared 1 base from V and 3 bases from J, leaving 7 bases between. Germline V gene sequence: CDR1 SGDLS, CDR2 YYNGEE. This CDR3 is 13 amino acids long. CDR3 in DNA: TGTGCCAGCAGCGTAACAGCTGACACTGAAGCTTTCTTT. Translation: CASSVTADTEAFF. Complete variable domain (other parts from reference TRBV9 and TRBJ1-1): DSGVTQTPKHLITATGQRVTLRCSPRSGDLSVYWYQQSLDQGLQFLIQYYNGEERAKGNILERFSAQQFPDLHSELNLSSLELGDSALYFCASSVTADTEAFFGQGTRLTVV.

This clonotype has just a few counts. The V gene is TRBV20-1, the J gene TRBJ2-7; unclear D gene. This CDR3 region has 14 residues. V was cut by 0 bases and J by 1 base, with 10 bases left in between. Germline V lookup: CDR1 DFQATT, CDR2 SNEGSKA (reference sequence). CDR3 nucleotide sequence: TGCAGTGCTAGAGATTTTAGGTCTTCCTACGAGCAGTACTTC. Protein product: CSARDFRSSYEQYF.

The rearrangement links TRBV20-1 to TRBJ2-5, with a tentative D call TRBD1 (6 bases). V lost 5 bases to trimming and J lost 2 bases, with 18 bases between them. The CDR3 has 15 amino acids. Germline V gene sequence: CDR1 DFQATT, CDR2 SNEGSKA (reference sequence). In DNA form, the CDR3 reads TGCAGTGCTCCGCCGGGACACGGAGAACAAGAGACCCAGTACTTC. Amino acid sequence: CSAPPGHGEQETQYF.

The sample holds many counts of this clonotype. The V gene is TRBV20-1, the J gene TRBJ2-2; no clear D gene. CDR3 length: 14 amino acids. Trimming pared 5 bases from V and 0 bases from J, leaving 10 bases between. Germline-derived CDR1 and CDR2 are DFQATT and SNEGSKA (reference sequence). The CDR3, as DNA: TGCAGTGCTGGATCCTCAGCGAACACCGGGGAGCTGTTTTTT. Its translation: CSAGSSANTGELFF.

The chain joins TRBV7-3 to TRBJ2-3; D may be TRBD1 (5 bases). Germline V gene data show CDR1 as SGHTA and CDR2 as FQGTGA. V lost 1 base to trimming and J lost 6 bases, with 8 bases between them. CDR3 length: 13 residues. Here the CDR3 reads CASSLIRADTQYF. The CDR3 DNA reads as TGTGCCAGCAGCTTAATCAGGGCGGATACGCAGTATTTT.

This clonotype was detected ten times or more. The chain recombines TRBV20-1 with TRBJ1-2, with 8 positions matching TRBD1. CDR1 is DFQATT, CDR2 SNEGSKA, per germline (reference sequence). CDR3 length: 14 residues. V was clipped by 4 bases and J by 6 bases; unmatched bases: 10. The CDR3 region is CSATGFQGAHGYTF. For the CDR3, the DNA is TGCAGTGCTACCGGCTTCCAGGGGGCGCATGGCTACACCTTC.

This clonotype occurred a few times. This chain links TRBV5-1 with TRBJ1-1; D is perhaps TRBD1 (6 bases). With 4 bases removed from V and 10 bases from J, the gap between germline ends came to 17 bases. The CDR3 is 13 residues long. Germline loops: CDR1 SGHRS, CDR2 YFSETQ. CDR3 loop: CASSAIQGSGAFF. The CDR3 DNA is TGCGCCAGCAGCGCAATACAGGGTAGCGGAGCTTTCTTT.

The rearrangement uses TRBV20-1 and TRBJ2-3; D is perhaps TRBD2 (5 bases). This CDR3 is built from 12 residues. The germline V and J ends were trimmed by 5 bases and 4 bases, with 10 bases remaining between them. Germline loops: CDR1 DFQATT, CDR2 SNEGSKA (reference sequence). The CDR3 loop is CSASTNPDTQYF. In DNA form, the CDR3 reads TGCAGTGCTTCGACTAACCCAGATACGCAGTATTTT.

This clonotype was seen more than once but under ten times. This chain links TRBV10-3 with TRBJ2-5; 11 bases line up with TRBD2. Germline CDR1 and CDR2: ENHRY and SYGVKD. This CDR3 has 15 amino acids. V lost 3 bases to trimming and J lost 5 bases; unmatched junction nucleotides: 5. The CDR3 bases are TGTGCCATCAGTGAAGGTCTAGCGGGGGGTGAGACCCAGTACTTC. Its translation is CAISEGLAGGETQYF.

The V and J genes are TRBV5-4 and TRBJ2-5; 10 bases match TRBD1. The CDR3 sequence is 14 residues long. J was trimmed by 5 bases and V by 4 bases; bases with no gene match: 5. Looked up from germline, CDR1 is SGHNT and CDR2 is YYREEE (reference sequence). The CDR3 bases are TGTGCCAGCAGCCCCGACAGGGGGCGGGAGACCCAGTACTTC. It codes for CASSPDRGRETQYF.

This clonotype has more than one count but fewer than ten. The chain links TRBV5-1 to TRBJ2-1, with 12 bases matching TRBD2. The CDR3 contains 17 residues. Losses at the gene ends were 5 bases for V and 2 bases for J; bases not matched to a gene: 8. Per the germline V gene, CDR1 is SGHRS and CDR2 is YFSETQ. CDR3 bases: TGCGCCAGCAGTCTTTGGCTAGCGGGAGGGACCTACAATGAGCAGTTCTTC. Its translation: CASSLWLAGGTYNEQFF.

The chain's CDR3 is CSAVRGANDNSPLHF. The CDR3 DNA sequence: TGCAGTGCTGTCAGGGGAGCGAACGATAATTCACCCCTCCACTTT. The genes are TRBV20-1 and TRBJ1-6; tentatively, D is TRBD1 (6 bases). This CDR3 contains 15 residues. Germline-derived CDR1 and CDR2 are DFQATT and SNEGSKA (reference sequence). V was shortened by 5 bases and J by 5 bases, with 16 bases between the two germline ends.

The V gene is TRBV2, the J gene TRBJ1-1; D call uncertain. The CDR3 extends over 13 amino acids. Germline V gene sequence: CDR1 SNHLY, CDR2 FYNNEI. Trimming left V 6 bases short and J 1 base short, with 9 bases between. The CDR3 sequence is CASRVFKNTEAFF. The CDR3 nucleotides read TGTGCCAGCAGGGTATTTAAGAACACTGAAGCTTTCTTT.

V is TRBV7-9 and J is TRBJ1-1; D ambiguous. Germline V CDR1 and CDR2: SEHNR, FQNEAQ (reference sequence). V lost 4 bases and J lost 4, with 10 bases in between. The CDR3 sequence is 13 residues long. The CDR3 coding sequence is TGTGCCAGCAGCTCAAACACGGCCACTGAAGCTTTCTTT. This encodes CASSSNTATEAFF.

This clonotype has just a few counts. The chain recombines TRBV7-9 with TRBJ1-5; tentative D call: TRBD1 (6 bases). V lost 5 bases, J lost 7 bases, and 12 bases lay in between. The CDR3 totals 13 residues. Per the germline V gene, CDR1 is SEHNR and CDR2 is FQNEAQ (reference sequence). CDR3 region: CASSPGAGQPQHF. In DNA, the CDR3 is TGTGCCAGCAGCCCAGGGGCAGGGCAGCCCCAGCATTTT.

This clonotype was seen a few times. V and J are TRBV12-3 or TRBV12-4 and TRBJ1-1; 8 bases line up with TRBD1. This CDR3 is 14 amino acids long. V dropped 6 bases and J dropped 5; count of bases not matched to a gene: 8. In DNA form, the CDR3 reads TGTGCCAGCAGGATGACAGGGGTGGAGACTGAAGCTTTCTTT. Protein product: CASRMTGVETEAFF.

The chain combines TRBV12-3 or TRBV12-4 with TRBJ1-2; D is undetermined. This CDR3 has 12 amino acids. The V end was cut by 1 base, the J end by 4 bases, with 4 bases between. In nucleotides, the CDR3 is TGTGCCAGCAGTTTAGGAACCTATGGCTACACCTTC. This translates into CASSLGTYGYTF.

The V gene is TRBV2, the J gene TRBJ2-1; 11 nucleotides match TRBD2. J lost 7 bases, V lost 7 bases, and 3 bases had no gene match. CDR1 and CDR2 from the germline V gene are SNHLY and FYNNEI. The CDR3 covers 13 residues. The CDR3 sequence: CASTGLAGNEQFF. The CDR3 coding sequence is TGTGCCAGCACCGGACTAGCGGGTAATGAGCAGTTCTTC.

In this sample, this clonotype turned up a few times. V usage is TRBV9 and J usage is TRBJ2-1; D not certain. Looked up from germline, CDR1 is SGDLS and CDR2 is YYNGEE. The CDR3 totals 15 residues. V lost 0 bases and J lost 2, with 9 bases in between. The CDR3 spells CASSVGQITYNEQFF. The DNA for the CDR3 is TGTGCCAGCAGCGTAGGACAAATCACCTACAATGAGCAGTTCTTC. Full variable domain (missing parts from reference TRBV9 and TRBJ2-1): DSGVTQTPKHLITATGQRVTLRCSPRSGDLSVYWYQQSLDQGLQFLIQYYNGEERAKGNILERFSAQQFPDLHSELNLSSLELGDSALYFCASSVGQITYNEQFFGPGTRLTVL.

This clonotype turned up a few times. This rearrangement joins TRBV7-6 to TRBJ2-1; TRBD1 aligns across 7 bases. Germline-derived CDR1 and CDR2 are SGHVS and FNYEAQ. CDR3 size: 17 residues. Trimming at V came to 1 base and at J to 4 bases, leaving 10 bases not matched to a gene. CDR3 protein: CASSLVVGRGSYNEQFF. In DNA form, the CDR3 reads TGTGCCAGCAGCTTAGTGGTCGGCAGGGGGTCTTACAATGAGCAGTTCTTC.

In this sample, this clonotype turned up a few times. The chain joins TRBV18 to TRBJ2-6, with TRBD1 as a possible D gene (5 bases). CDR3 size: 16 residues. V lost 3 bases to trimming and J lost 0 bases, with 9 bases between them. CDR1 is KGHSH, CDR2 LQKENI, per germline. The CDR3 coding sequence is TGTGCCAGCTCACCGCGACAGAACTCTGGGGCCAACGTCCTGACTTTC. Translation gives CASSPRQNSGANVLTF.

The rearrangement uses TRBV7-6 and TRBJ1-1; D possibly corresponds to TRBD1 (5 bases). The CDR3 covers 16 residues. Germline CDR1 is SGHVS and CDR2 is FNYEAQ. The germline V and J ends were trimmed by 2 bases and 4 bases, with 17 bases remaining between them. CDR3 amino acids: CASSLRLGREATEAFF. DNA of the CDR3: TGTGCCAGCAGCTTAAGATTGGGCAGGGAGGCCACTGAAGCTTTCTTT.

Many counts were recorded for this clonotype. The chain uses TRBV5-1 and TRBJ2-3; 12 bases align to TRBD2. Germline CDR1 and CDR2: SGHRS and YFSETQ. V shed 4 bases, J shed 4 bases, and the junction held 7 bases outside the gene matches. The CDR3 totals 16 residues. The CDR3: CASSIKTSGRPDTQYF. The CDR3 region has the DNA TGCGCCAGCAGCATCAAAACTAGCGGGAGGCCAGATACGCAGTATTTT.

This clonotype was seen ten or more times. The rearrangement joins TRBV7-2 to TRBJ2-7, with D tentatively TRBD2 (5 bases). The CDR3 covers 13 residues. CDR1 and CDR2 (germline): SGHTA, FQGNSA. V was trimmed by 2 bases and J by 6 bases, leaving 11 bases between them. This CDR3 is CASSLRGRAEQYV. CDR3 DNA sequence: TGTGCCAGCAGCTTAAGAGGGCGGGCCGAGCAGTACGTC.